The 19 T cell receptor beta chains in this list originate from one sample, sequenced in a study of blood T cell repertoires in COVID-19. Here immunoSEQ multiplex PCR was the method, and the copy in TCRdb shows in-frame clones only, minus some. Found here are more than 95,000 clones, roughly 90% of them singletons; the top ten hold around 3.4%. The sequenced sample was peripheral blood. These receptors came from a woman between 55 and 75 years old with acute or convalescent COVID-19.

The chain carries TRBV7-8 and TRBJ2-2; 7 nucleotides align to TRBD2. This CDR3 is built from 15 residues. The V and J ends lost 2 bases and 4 bases, in that order; junction bases with no gene match: 4. Germline V lookup: CDR1 SGHVS, CDR2 FQNEAQ. CDR3 sequence: CASSLSGGSTGELFF. The CDR3 nucleotides are TGTGCCAGCAGCTTATCGGGAGGCTCCACCGGGGAGCTGTTTTTT.

This chain connects TRBV5-1 to TRBJ2-5, with 9 bases aligning to TRBD2. Trimming cost V 6 bases and J 4 bases; bases outside gene matches: 13. Germline CDR1 reads SGHRS; CDR2 reads YFSETQ. This CDR3 comprises 16 residues. The CDR3 is CASMLAGPTPPETQYF. Here the CDR3 DNA reads TGCGCCAGCATGCTAGCGGGACCGACCCCCCCAGAGACCCAGTACTTC.

This clone was seen only a few times. V gene TRBV3-1 (or the pseudogene TRBV3-2) combines with J gene TRBJ2-2; a possible D gene is TRBD2 (6 bases). Looked up from germline, CDR1 is LGHDT and CDR2 is YNNKEL (reference sequence). V lost 4 bases to trimming and J lost 6 bases, with 12 bases between them. This CDR3 region has 14 residues. The CDR3 sequence: CASSPVLAPGELFF. DNA of the CDR3: TGTGCCAGCAGCCCGGTACTAGCCCCCGGGGAGCTGTTTTTT.

The V gene is TRBV28, the J gene TRBJ2-2, with TRBD2 as a possible D gene (6 bases). V dropped 6 bases and J dropped 0 bases, with 8 bases sitting between them. The CDR3 covers 14 residues. The germline V gene has CDR1 MDHEN and CDR2 SYDVKM. CDR3 in DNA: TGTGCCAGCAGGTGGGGGGCGAACACCGGGGAGCTGTTTTTT. Translating it yields CASRWGANTGELFF.

The V call is TRBV5-4, the J call TRBJ1-5, with a tentative D call TRBD1 (6 bases). Trimming took off 3 bases at V and 7 bases at J, with 11 bases between the two ends. The germline gives CDR1 SGHNT, CDR2 YYREEE (reference sequence). The CDR3 loop spans 13 amino acids. The CDR3 DNA reads TGTGCCAGCAGCTCCGCAGGGGAACAGCCCCAGCATTTT. Protein sequence: CASSSAGEQPQHF.

This clone appeared a single time. The rearrangement joins TRBV25-1 to TRBJ1-4; D perhaps matches TRBD1 (6 bases). CDR3 length: 12 residues. Trimming took 4 bases from V and 10 from J, leaving 10 bases between them. CDR1 MGHDK and CDR2 SYGVNS come from the germline V gene. CDR3: CASSGLGGKLFF. Written as DNA, the CDR3 is TGTGCCAGCAGTGGCTTAGGGGGAAAACTGTTTTTT.

The rearrangement joins TRBV5-4 to TRBJ2-1, with D possibly being TRBD1 (6 bases). Per germline, CDR1 SGHNT and CDR2 YYREEE (reference sequence). CDR3 length: 17 residues. V lost 4 bases and J lost 7, with 24 bases in between. This CDR3 reads CASSPTPGTIDLNEQFF. DNA of the CDR3: TGTGCCAGCAGCCCGACACCCGGGACAATCGATCTGAATGAGCAGTTCTTC.

This clone was seen just once. This chain links TRBV28 with TRBJ1-1; D perhaps matches TRBD1 (5 bases). This CDR3 is built from 13 residues. V dropped 5 bases and J dropped 7 bases, with 14 bases sitting between them. CDR1 MDHEN and CDR2 SYDVKM come from the germline V gene. The CDR3 reads CASSRGGRVEAFF. In DNA form, the CDR3 reads TGTGCCAGCAGTCGGGGGGGGAGAGTTGAAGCTTTCTTT.

The chain carries TRBV11-2 and TRBJ1-1, with TRBD1 identical over 7 bases. Germline CDR1 and CDR2: SGHAT and FQNNGV. This CDR3 has 12 amino acids. Trimming cost V 7 bases and J 4 bases; bases outside gene matches: 3. The CDR3 loop is CASNNRGTEAFF. The CDR3 DNA is TGTGCCAGCAACAACAGGGGCACTGAAGCTTTCTTT.

The gene calls are TRBV18 and TRBJ1-1; possibly TRBD1 for D (6 bases). Trimming pared 4 bases from V and 6 bases from J, leaving 18 bases between. The V gene's germline CDR1 is KGHSH and CDR2 LQKENI. This CDR3 contains 15 residues. CDR3: CASSLNREARSEAFF. The DNA for the CDR3 is TGTGCCAGCTCACTTAACAGGGAAGCTAGGTCTGAAGCTTTCTTT. Looking up the rest from reference TRBV18 and TRBJ1-1 gives the full variable domain: NAGVMQNPRHLVRRRGQEARLRCSPMKGHSHVYWYRQLPEEGLKFMVYLQKENIIDESGMPKERFSAEFPKEGPSILRIQQVVRGDSAAYFCASSLNREARSEAFFGQGTRLTVV.

The chain has TRBV6-2 or TRBV6-3 and TRBJ1-2; TRBD1 aligns across 10 bases. The CDR3 totals 16 residues. The junction had 3 bases not matched to a gene; V was cut back by 0 bases and J by 2 bases. Germline V gives CDR1 MNHEY, CDR2 SVGEGT. CDR3 sequence: CASSYSWGQGNYGYTF. DNA of the CDR3: TGTGCCAGCAGTTACTCGTGGGGACAGGGGAACTATGGCTACACCTTC.

The chain couples TRBV9 to TRBJ2-2; D remains unclear. The CDR3 spans 12 residues. Germline CDR1 SGDLS, CDR2 YYNGEE. V was pared by 6 bases and J by 3 bases, with 6 bases between. CDR3 bases: TGTGCCAGCACACGGGACACCGGGGAGCTGTTTTTT. Its protein is CASTRDTGELFF. Complete variable domain (other parts from reference TRBV9 and TRBJ2-2): DSGVTQTPKHLITATGQRVTLRCSPRSGDLSVYWYQQSLDQGLQFLIQYYNGEERAKGNILERFSAQQFPDLHSELNLSSLELGDSALYFCASTRDTGELFFGEGSRLTVL.

V and J are TRBV27 and TRBJ2-7; 12 positions match TRBD1. The V gene end was trimmed by 4 bases and the J gene end by 8 bases; junction bases not matched to a gene: 9. Germline loops: CDR1 MNHEY, CDR2 SMNVEV (reference sequence). This CDR3 has 15 residues. CDR3 amino acids: CASSYGDRGLPQQYF. The CDR3 DNA sequence: TGTGCCAGCAGTTATGGGGACAGGGGGCTTCCCCAGCAGTACTTC.

The V and J genes are TRBV3-1 (or the pseudogene TRBV3-2) and TRBJ1-6, with 8 nucleotides matching TRBD1. The CDR3 has 14 amino acids. V gave up 5 bases and J gave up 10 bases; unmatched junction bases: 7. CDR1 is LGHDT and CDR2 is YNNKEL in the germline V gene (reference sequence). CDR3 DNA sequence: TGTGCCAGCAGCAATGGACAGGGTCGGTCACCCCTCCACTTT. Amino acids: CASSNGQGRSPLHF.

The rearrangement uses TRBV12-5 and TRBJ1-3, with 9 bases that match TRBD1. The CDR3 length is 16 residues. The germline gives CDR1 LGHNT, CDR2 FRNRAP. The V gene end was trimmed by 4 bases and the J gene end by 3 bases; junction bases not matched to a gene: 7. The CDR3 sequence: CASGWGQGGYGNTIYF. CDR3 nucleotide sequence: TGTGCTAGTGGTTGGGGACAGGGAGGGTATGGAAACACCATATATTTT.

Comment on this clone: This same CDR3 is encoded by further DNA sequences in the sample. This chain connects TRBV6-5 to TRBJ1-2; D not resolved. This CDR3 comprises 10 residues. Germline loops: CDR1 MNHEY, CDR2 SVGAGI. The germline V and J ends were trimmed by 4 bases and 7 bases, with 4 bases remaining between them. The CDR3 protein is CASSFRGYTF. CDR3 sequence (DNA): TGTGCCAGCAGTTTCCGTGGCTACACCTTC.

The chain employs TRBV29-1 and TRBJ1-2; D unclear. This CDR3 spans 10 amino acids. The V end was cut by 5 bases, the J end by 4 bases, with 5 bases between. Germline V gene data show CDR1 as SQVTM and CDR2 as ANQGSEA. The CDR3 DNA follows: TGCAGCGTTCAGTCCTATGGCTACACCTTC. It encodes CSVQSYGYTF.

The chain employs TRBV10-2 and TRBJ2-7, with 12 bases identical to TRBD2. V lost 8 bases, J lost 5 bases, and 7 bases stayed unmatched. CDR3 length: 14 amino acids. Germline loops: CDR1 WSHSY, CDR2 SAAADI. CDR3 sequence: CASGTSGRSHEQYF. In DNA, the CDR3 is TGCGCCAGCGGAACTAGCGGGAGGAGCCACGAGCAGTACTTC.

The V gene is TRBV2, the J gene TRBJ1-1; D is unresolved. This CDR3 spans 10 amino acids. Trimming removed 6 bases from V and 4 bases from J, with 3 bases in between. Germline V lookup: CDR1 SNHLY, CDR2 FYNNEI. CDR3: CASRSTEAFF. CDR3 in DNA: TGTGCCAGCAGGAGCACTGAAGCTTTCTTT. Together with reference TRBV2 and TRBJ1-1, the CDR3 gives the full variable domain: EPEVTQTPSHQVTQMGQEVILRCVPISNHLYFYWYRQILGQKVEFLVSFYNNEISEKSEIFDDQFSVERPDGSNFTLKIRSTKLEDSAMYFCASRSTEAFFGQGTRLTVV.